These 22 T cell receptor beta chains were all obtained from the same sample, sequenced in a study of cytomegalovirus exposure and HLA in healthy donors. Primers: 60 Vbeta forward and 13 Jbeta reverse. The assay was immunoSEQ multiplex PCR, and TCRdb's table has in-frame clones only and misses some. The sample has about 190,000 clones; roughly 79% are singletons. Sample: PBMCs. The origin of the receptors is a woman aged 18-29 years in good health and CMV-seronegative.

V is TRBV5-8 and J is TRBJ1-6, with 9 bases that match TRBD1. CDR3 length: 15 amino acids. The V gene end was trimmed by 4 bases and the J gene end by 10 bases; junction bases not matched to a gene: 9. Germline lookup yields CDR1 SGHTS and CDR2 YDEGEE. CDR3 sequence (DNA): TGTGCCAGCAGCCTCGCCGGGACAGGGCTGTCACCCCTCCACTTT. Translation gives CASSLAGTGLSPLHF.

The chain uses TRBV5-6 and TRBJ2-7; 7 bases align to TRBD1. Germline CDR1 and CDR2: SGHDT and YYEEEE. The ends lost 4 bases at V and 0 bases at J; junction bases unmatched: 4. This CDR3 has 14 amino acids. The CDR3 sequence: CASSLTGFSYEQYF. The CDR3 region has the DNA TGTGCCAGCAGCCTGACAGGGTTCTCCTACGAGCAGTACTTC.

The chain is built from TRBV5-1 and TRBJ2-6; 9 nucleotides agree with TRBD1. This CDR3 region has 15 residues. J was trimmed by 7 bases and V by 1 base; bases with no gene match: 3. Germline V gene lookup returns CDR1 SGHRS and CDR2 YFSETQ. CDR3 loop: CASSLRQGVANVLTF. CDR3 DNA sequence: TGCGCCAGCAGCTTGCGACAGGGGGTAGCCAACGTCCTGACTTTC. Combining the CDR3 with reference TRBV5-1 and TRBJ2-6 gives the whole variable domain KAGVTQTPRYLIKTRGQQVTLSCSPISGHRSVSWYQQTPGQGLQFLFEYFSETQRNKGNFPGRFSGRQFSNSRSEMNVSTLELGDSALYLCASSLRQGVANVLTFGAGSRLTVL.

This clone was detected a few times. The rearrangement joins TRBV5-1 to TRBJ2-1; 15 nucleotides line up with TRBD2. The CDR3 has 16 residues. CDR1 and CDR2 (germline): SGHRS, YFSETQ. V lost 4 bases, J lost 10 bases, and 9 bases stayed unmatched. The CDR3 DNA reads TGCGCCAGCAGCCTGCTGGGACTAGCGGGGGGAAACGAGCAGTTCTTC. Protein product: CASSLLGLAGGNEQFF.

The chain is built from TRBV10-1 and TRBJ2-7; the match to TRBD1 covers 9 bases. The J segment lost 6 bases and the V segment lost 6 bases, leaving 6 bases of the junction unmatched. The germline CDR1 and CDR2 sequences are WNHNN and SYGVQD (reference sequence). The CDR3 length is 13 residues. The CDR3 nucleotides are TGCGCCAGCAGCCAATCGACAGGGGGCGAGCAGTACTTC. This gives the protein CASSQSTGGEQYF.

The V gene is TRBV10-1, the J gene TRBJ2-7; 7 bases map to TRBD1. The CDR3 runs to 13 residues. In germline, CDR1 is WNHNN, CDR2 SYGVQD (reference sequence). V was clipped by 6 bases and J by 5 bases; unmatched bases: 7. The CDR3 sequence is CASSDPDRDEQYF. CDR3 sequence (DNA): TGCGCCAGCAGCGACCCTGACAGGGACGAGCAGTACTTC.

This clone was recorded only once. The CDR3 DNA is TGCGCCAGCAGCCAAGGGATCGGGAGAACCGGGGAGCTGTTTTTT. It encodes CASSQGIGRTGELFF. The chain couples TRBV4-1 to TRBJ2-2; a possible D gene is TRBD2 (6 bases). The CDR3 contains 15 residues. Trimming cost V 1 base and J 5 bases, with 11 bases left between them. CDR1 is MGHRA, CDR2 YSYEKL, per germline.

This clone was detected once. Because it lacks the conserved phenylalanine or tryptophan at the end, this CDR3 is likely a read error. The chain has TRBV30 and TRBJ1-2; unclear D gene. Germline V gene lookup returns CDR1 GTSNPN and CDR2 SVGIG (reference sequence). Trimming removed 3 bases from V and 4 bases from J, with 15 bases in between. The CDR3 runs to 14 residues. Here the CDR3 reads CAWRPDGLFYGYTL. CDR3 coding DNA: TGTGCCTGGAGACCCGATGGACTCTTCTATGGCTACACCCTC.

The sample holds one count of this clone. The chain recombines TRBV19 with TRBJ2-7; the match to TRBD1 covers 9 bases. The CDR3 totals 14 residues. Trimming removed 5 bases from V and 3 bases from J; junction bases left unmatched: 5. Germline lookup yields CDR1 LNHDA and CDR2 SQIVND (reference sequence). The CDR3 DNA is TGTGCCAGTAGTCTCCGGGACAGGGACTACGAGCAGTACTTC. It encodes CASSLRDRDYEQYF.

The V and J genes are TRBV21-1 and TRBJ1-1; the D call in the table, TRBD1, was not verified against the DNA. TRBV21-1 is a recognized pseudogene. The CDR3 is 16 residues long. This CDR3 reads CASSLLFRGLWTEAFF. CDR3 bases: TGTGCCAGCAGCCTTCTGTTCAGGGGGCTGTGGACTGAAGCTTTCTTT.

The chain carries TRBV6-5 and TRBJ2-7; 9 nucleotides line up with TRBD2. The CDR3 length is 15 residues. Germline assignment: CDR1 MNHEY and CDR2 SVGAGI. The J segment lost 6 bases and the V segment lost 8 bases, leaving 14 bases of the junction unmatched. The CDR3 coding sequence is TGTGCCAGCTCCCGCGGGCAGCGGGGGGCCCCCGAGCAGTACTTC. Amino acid sequence: CASSRGQRGAPEQYF.

The chain uses TRBV28 and TRBJ2-5; D unclear. Germline lookup yields CDR1 MDHEN and CDR2 SYDVKM. This CDR3 contains 13 residues. Trimming left V 6 bases short and J 7 bases short, with 15 bases between. Written as DNA, the CDR3 is TGTGCCAGCAGGGAAGACCCAGGTGGGACCCAGTACTTC. It is translated as CASREDPGGTQYF. Filled out from reference TRBV28 and TRBJ2-5, the complete variable domain reads DVKVTQSSRYLVKRTGEKVFLECVQDMDHENMFWYRQDPGLGLRLIYFSYDVKMKEKGDIPEGYSVSREKKERFSLILESASTNQTSMYLCASREDPGGTQYFGPGTRLLVL.

The chain uses TRBV7-8 and TRBJ1-6; D may be TRBD1 (6 bases). The V and J ends lost 4 bases and 6 bases respectively, with 16 bases between them. This CDR3 region has 16 residues. Germline values: CDR1 SGHVS, CDR2 FQNEAQ. The CDR3 reads CASSSTLPRGNSPLHF. CDR3 nucleotides: TGTGCCAGCAGCTCAACACTACCCAGGGGTAATTCACCCCTCCACTTT.

The chain has TRBV4-1 and TRBJ2-7; 11 nucleotides match TRBD2. The germline V gene has CDR1 MGHRA and CDR2 YSYEKL. The CDR3 is made up of 17 amino acids. The V gene end was trimmed by 8 bases and the J gene end by 2 bases; junction bases not matched to a gene: 14. CDR3 sequence (DNA): TGCGCCAGCTCCCCGACTAGCGGGGCGACGTACACCTACGAGCAGTACTTC. Amino acids: CASSPTSGATYTYEQYF.

The chain recombines TRBV10-1 with TRBJ2-3; 8 positions match TRBD1. Germline V gives CDR1 WNHNN, CDR2 SYGVQD (reference sequence). The CDR3 runs to 13 residues. V lost 6 bases, J lost 3 bases, and 2 bases stayed unmatched. The CDR3 sequence is CASRQGGTDTQYF. The DNA for the CDR3 is TGCGCCAGCAGACAGGGGGGTACAGATACGCAGTATTTT.

The CDR3 region has the DNA TGTGCCAGCAGTGAAGCTCTAGCGGGGACAGATACGCAGTATTTT. This encodes CASSEALAGTDTQYF. The gene calls are TRBV2 and TRBJ2-3; TRBD2 agrees at 9 bases. Germline trimming cut 0 bases from V and 3 bases from J; bases unmatched to any gene: 1. CDR3 length: 15 amino acids. Germline V gene sequence: CDR1 SNHLY, CDR2 FYNNEI.

This clone has more than one count but fewer than ten. The chain has TRBV5-1 and TRBJ2-5; TRBD1 might be the D (5 bases). V was cut by 3 bases and J by 3 bases, with 15 bases left in between. The CDR3 contains 15 residues. The germline V gene has CDR1 SGHRS and CDR2 YFSETQ. CDR3 nucleotide sequence: TGCGCCAGCAGCTCGGCAGGGTACCTTAAAGAGACCCAGTACTTC. The encoded protein is CASSSAGYLKETQYF.

This chain connects TRBV14 to TRBJ2-7; 7 positions match TRBD2. With 2 bases clipped from V and 2 bases from J, the junction kept 12 bases outside the gene matches. Germline CDR1 and CDR2: SGHDN and FVKESK. The CDR3 spans 17 residues. DNA of the CDR3: TGTGCCAGCAGCCAAAGGGTTAGAGCGGGGCCTACCTACGAGCAGTACTTC. Amino acids: CASSQRVRAGPTYEQYF.

This chain uses TRBV5-1 with TRBJ2-5, with 8 bases fitting TRBD2. From germline, CDR1 is SGHRS and CDR2 YFSETQ. Germline trimming cut 4 bases from V and 3 bases from J; bases unmatched to any gene: 5. The CDR3 loop spans 14 amino acids. As DNA, the CDR3 is TGCGCCAGCAGCAGGAGCGGGAGTGAAGAGACCCAGTACTTC. It is translated as CASSRSGSEETQYF.

This chain links TRBV6-1 with TRBJ1-1, with D unresolved. Germline assignment: CDR1 MNHNS and CDR2 SASEGT. The V end was cut by 8 bases, the J end by 2 bases, with 15 bases between. The CDR3 covers 14 residues. CDR3 sequence (DNA): TGTGCCAGCCCCCGGCGGGCCCCTAACACTGAAGCTTTCTTT. This codes for CASPRRAPNTEAFF.

V gene TRBV30 combines with J gene TRBJ1-1; D not certain. V was shortened by 5 bases and J by 1 base, with 14 bases between the two germline ends. Germline CDR1 reads GTSNPN; CDR2 reads SVGIG (reference sequence). The CDR3 length is 14 residues. Written as DNA, the CDR3 is TGTGCCTGGGGAGGGCCGGGGTGGAACACTGAAGCTTTCTTT. This gives the protein CAWGGPGWNTEAFF.

V usage is TRBV28 and J usage is TRBJ1-2; 7 nucleotides line up with TRBD1. Trimming at V came to 7 bases and at J to 2 bases, leaving 7 bases not matched to a gene. Germline CDR1 is MDHEN and CDR2 is SYDVKM. The CDR3 has 14 amino acids. CDR3: CASTSGTANYGYTF. The CDR3 coding sequence is TGTGCCAGCACCTCAGGGACAGCCAACTATGGCTACACCTTC.